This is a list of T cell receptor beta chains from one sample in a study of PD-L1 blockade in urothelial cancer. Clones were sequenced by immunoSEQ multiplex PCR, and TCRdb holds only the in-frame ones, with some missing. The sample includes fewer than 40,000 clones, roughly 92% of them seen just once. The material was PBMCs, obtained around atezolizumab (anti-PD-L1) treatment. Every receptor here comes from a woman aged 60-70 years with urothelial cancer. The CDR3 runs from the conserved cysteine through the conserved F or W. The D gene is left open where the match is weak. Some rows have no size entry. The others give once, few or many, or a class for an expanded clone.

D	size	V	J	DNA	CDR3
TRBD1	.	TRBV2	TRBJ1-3	TGTGCCAGCAGCGTCCATCTATTCGGGACAGGTGACCGCTCTGGAAACACCATATATTTT	CASSVHLFGTGDRSGNTIYF
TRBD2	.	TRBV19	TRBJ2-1	TGTGCCAGGGTCCAGGTGAGGACTAGCGAATTGAATGAGCAGTTCTTC	CARVQVRTSELNEQFF
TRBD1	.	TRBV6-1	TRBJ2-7	TGTGCCAGCAGTCGAGGACAGGGGGCGCCCTACGAGCAGTACTTC	CASSRGQGAPYEQYF
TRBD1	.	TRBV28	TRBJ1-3	TGTGCCAGCAGTATACAGGGACAGGGAAACACCATATATTTT	CASSIQGQGNTIYF
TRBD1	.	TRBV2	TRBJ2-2	TGTGCCAGCCGTAGCAGGGGGCTATCTCGCACCGGGGAGCTGTTTTTT	CASRSRGLSRTGELFF
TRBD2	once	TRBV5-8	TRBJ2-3	TGTGCCAGCAGCTGGGACGACGCGGGAGGGACAGATACGCAGTATTTT	CASSWDDAGGTDTQYF
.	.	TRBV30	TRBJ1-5	TGTGCCTGGAGCCGCCGGGACTTTAGCAATCAGCCCCAACATTTT	CAWSRRDFSNQPQHF
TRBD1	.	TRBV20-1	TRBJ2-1	TGCAGTGCTAAAAAAGACAGGGGACAGTTCTTC	CSAKKDRGQFF
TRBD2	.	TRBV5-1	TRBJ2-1	TGCGCCAGCAGCCTCGGGACAGCTGGGACTAGCGGGAGGAGGAATGAGCAGTTCTTC	CASSLGTAGTSGRRNEQFF
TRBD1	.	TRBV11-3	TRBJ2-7	TGTGCCAGCAGCTCGGACAGGGGAAACGAGCAGTACTTC	CASSSDRGNEQYF
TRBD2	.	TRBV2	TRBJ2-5	TGTGCCAGCAAAACGGGACTAGCAGACGAGACCCAGTACTTC	CASKTGLADETQYF